This T cell receptor (beta chain) emerged from a study of cytomegalovirus exposure and HLA in healthy donors. Study-level points and caveats: Usually a TCR sequence was rare, but some public TCRs were found in many donors. The authors confirmed in vitro that a few CMV-associated chains were specific for CMV antigens. Using the classifier, cytomegalovirus status was reportedly diagnosed with high specificity and sensitivity.

The donors were part of the validation cohort, which consisted of under 150 subjects and was separate from the first cohort of 666 subjects. V lost 0 bases and J 15 bases, leaving 15 bases between the germline ends. This CDR3 has 13 residues. CDR1 is MNHEY, CDR2 SMNVEV, per germline (reference sequence). Remarks on this clone: Its antigen is currently unknown.

Produced via immunoSEQ multiplex PCR; TCRdb's table is partial and in-frame only. Among hundreds of thousands of clones listed, 87% were seen once. The receptor was isolated from a man younger than 35 in good health and CMV-seropositive. The chain employs TRBV27 and TRBJ2-1, with D possibly being TRBD1 (6 bases). Material for sequencing was PBMCs. As DNA, the CDR3 is TGTGCCAGCAGTTTATCGCCCGGGACGGACAGGTTCTTC. This translates into CASSLSPGTDRFF.